The 3 T cell receptor beta chains presented below share a single source sample, sequenced in a study of T cell responses to AZD1222 COVID-19 vaccine. TCRdb's table, derived via immunoSEQ multiplex PCR, lists solely in-frame clones and lacks some. The table lists 85,000 to 90,000 clones, roughly 89% of them singletons. This specimen was peripheral blood, taken 28 days after the second AZD1222 dose. These receptors were taken from an adult who received the AZD1222 COVID-19 vaccine.

The chain links TRBV10-3 to TRBJ1-3, with D possibly TRBD1 on 6 matching bases. Germline values: CDR1 ENHRY, CDR2 SYGVKD. The CDR3 is 13 amino acids. V was pared by 6 bases and J by 0 bases, with 6 bases between. CDR3 loop: CAIRDSSGNTIYF. As DNA, the CDR3 is TGTGCCATCAGGGACAGCTCTGGAAACACCATATATTTT.

The V call is TRBV10-3, the J call TRBJ1-2; D unclear. The germline V gene encodes CDR1 ENHRY and CDR2 SYGVKD. The V and J ends lost 0 bases and 0 bases respectively, with 8 bases between them. CDR3 length equals 15 residues. The chain's CDR3 is CAISESELPNYGYTF. The CDR3 DNA reads as TGTGCCATCAGTGAGTCAGAACTACCTAACTATGGCTACACCTTC.

The CDR3 nucleotides are TGTGCCAGCAGCTTAGCCGGGACAGGGCCTTACAATGAGCAGTTCTTC. Translating gives CASSLAGTGPYNEQFF. This rearrangement joins TRBV7-3 to TRBJ2-1; 9 positions agree with TRBD1. V shed 2 bases, J shed 4 bases, and the junction held 6 bases outside the gene matches. CDR1 and CDR2 (germline): SGHTA, FQGTGA. The CDR3 loop spans 16 amino acids. Variable domain in full (rest from reference TRBV7-3 and TRBJ2-1): GAGVSQTPSNKVTEKGKYVELRCDPISGHTALYWYRQSLGQGPEFLIYFQGTGAADDSGLPNDRFFAVRPEGSVSTLKIQRTERGDSAVYLCASSLAGTGPYNEQFFGPGTRLTVL.